This T cell receptor (beta chain) was recovered during a study of blood T cell repertoires in COVID-19. Study details: Italy, Spain and the United States were the sources of the convalescent and acute COVID-19 samples. The cDNA or gDNA used as material had been derived from T cells, B-cell-depleted T cells, or PBMCs.

Under the authors' procedure: Nucleated cell counts were estimated from reference gene primer amplification. Clones were read by immunoSEQ multiplex PCR, and TCRdb kept only the in-frame ones, dropping some. V and J calls plus clone size are reproduced from that table; the DNA served to infer D and trimming. The sample contains around 240,000 clones, 70% to 85% of which appear only once. Germline lookup yields CDR1 SNHLY and CDR2 FYNNEI. The CDR3 spans 15 residues. V dropped 3 bases and J dropped 0 bases, with 9 bases sitting between them. This sequence was found in a woman between 40 and 55 years old who had recovered from COVID-19. The rearrangement uses TRBV2 and TRBJ1-5, with unresolved D. The sequencing sample was made of peripheral blood. CDR3 bases: TGTGCCAGCAGTGAGAGGTCATCTAGCAATCAGCCCCAGCATTTT. This sequence encodes CASSERSSSNQPQHF.